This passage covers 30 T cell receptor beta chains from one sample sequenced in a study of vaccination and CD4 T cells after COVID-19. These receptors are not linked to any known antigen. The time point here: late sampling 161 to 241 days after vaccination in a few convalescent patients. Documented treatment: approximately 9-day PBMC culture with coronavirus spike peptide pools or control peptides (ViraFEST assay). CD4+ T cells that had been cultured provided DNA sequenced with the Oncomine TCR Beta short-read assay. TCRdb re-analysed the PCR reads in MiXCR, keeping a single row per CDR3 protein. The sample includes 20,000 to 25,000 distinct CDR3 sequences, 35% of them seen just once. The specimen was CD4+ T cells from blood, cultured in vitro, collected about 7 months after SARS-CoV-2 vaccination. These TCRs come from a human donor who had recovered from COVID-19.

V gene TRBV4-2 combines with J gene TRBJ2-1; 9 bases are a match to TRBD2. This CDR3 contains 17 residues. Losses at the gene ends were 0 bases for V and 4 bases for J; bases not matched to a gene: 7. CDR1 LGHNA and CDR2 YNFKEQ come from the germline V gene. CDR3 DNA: TGTGCCAGCAGCCAAGATGCCCTAGCGGGATTGTACAATGAGCAGTTCTTC. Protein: CASSQDALAGLYNEQFF.

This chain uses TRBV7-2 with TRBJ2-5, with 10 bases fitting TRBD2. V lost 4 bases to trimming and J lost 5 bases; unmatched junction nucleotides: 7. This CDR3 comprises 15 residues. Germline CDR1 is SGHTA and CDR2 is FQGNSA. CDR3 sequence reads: CASSSASGRYETQYF. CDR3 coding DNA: TGTGCCAGCAGCTCTGCTAGCGGGAGATATGAGACCCAGTACTTC. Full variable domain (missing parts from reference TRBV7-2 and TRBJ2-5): GAGVSQSPSNKVTEKGKDVELRCDPISGHTALYWYRQSLGQGLEFLIYFQGNSAPDKSGLPSDRFSAERTGGSVSTLTIQRTQQEDSAVYLCASSSASGRYETQYFGPGTRLLVL.

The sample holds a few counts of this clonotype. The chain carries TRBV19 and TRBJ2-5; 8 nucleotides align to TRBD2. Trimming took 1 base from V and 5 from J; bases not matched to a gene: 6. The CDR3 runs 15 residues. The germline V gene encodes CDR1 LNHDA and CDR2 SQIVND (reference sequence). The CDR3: CASSIAWTSWETQYF. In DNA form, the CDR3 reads TGTGCCAGTAGTATAGCCTGGACTAGCTGGGAGACCCAGTACTTC.

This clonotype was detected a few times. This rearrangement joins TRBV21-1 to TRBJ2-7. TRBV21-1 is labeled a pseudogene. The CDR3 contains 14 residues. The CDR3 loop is CASSVSMRTYEQYF. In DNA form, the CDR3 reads TGTGCCAGCAGCGTCAGCATGAGGACCTACGAGCAGTACTTC.

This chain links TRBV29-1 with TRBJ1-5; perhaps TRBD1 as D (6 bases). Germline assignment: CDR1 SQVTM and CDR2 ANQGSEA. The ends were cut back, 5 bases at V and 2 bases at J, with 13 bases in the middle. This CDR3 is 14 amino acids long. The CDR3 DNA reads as TGCAGCGTTCTTGTGGCAGGGGGCAATCAGCCCCAGCATTTT. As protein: CSVLVAGGNQPQHF.

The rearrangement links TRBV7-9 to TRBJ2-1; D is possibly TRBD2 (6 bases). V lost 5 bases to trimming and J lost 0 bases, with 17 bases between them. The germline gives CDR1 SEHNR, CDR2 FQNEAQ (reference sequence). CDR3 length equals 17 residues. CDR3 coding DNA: TGTGCCAGCAGCCCACCCGGGGCGGGGAGCTCCTACAATGAGCAGTTCTTC. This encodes CASSPPGAGSSYNEQFF.

The CDR3 region is CASGSTARYEQYF. The CDR3 bases are TGTGCCAGCGGGTCGACAGCGAGATACGAGCAGTACTTC. The chain is built from TRBV27 and TRBJ2-7; possible D gene TRBD1, 5 bases. Trimming pared 8 bases from V and 4 bases from J, leaving 15 bases between. The CDR3 totals 13 residues. In germline, CDR1 is MNHEY, CDR2 SMNVEV (reference sequence).

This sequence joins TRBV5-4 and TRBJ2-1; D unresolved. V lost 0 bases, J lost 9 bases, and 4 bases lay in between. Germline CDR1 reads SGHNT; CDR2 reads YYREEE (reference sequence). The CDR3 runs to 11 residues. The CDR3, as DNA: TGTGCCAGCAGCTTGGGTTCTGAGCAGTTCTTC. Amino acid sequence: CASSLGSEQFF.

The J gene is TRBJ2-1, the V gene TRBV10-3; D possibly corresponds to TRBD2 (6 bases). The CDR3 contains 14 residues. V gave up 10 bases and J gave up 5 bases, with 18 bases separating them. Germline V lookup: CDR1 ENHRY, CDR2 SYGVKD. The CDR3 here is CATARAGNHNEQFF. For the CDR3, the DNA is TGTGCCACCGCAAGAGCGGGTAACCACAATGAGCAGTTCTTC.

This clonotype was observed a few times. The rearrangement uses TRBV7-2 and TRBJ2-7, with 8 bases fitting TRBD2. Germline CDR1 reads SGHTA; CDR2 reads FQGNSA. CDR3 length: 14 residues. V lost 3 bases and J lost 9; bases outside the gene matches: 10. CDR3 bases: TGTGCCAGCAGCTTTGGAAGCGGGAGTTCAGGGCAGTACTTC. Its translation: CASSFGSGSSGQYF. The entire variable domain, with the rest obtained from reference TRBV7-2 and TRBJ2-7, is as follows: GAGVSQSPSNKVTEKGKDVELRCDPISGHTALYWYRQSLGQGLEFLIYFQGNSAPDKSGLPSDRFSAERTGGSVSTLTIQRTQQEDSAVYLCASSFGSGSSGQYFGPGTRLTVT.

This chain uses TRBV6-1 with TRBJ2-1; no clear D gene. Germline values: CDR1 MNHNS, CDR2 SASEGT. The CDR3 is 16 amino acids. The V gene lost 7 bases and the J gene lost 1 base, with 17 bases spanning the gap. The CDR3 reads CASTRDPAPSYNEQFF. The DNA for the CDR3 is TGTGCCAGCACTAGAGACCCAGCGCCTTCCTACAATGAGCAGTTCTTC.

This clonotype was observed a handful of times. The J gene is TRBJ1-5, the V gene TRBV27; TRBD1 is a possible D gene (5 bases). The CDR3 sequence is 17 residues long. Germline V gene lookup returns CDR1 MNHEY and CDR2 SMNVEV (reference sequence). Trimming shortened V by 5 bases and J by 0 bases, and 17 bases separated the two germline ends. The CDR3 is CASSPGPPGYSNQPQHF. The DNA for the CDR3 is TGTGCCAGCAGTCCGGGGCCGCCGGGATATAGCAATCAGCCCCAGCATTTT.

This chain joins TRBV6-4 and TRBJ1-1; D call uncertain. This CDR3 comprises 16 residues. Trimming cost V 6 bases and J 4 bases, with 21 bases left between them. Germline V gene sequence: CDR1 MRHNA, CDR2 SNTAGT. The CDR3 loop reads CASSLTPRNSGTEAFF. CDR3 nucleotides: TGTGCCAGCAGCTTAACGCCGAGGAACAGCGGCACTGAAGCTTTCTTT.

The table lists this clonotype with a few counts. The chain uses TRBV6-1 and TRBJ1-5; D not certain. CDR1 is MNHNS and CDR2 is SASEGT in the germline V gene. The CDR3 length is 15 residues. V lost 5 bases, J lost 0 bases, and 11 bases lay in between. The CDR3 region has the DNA TGTGCCAGCAGTATCGGACGGAATAGCAATCAGCCCCAGCATTTT. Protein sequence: CASSIGRNSNQPQHF.

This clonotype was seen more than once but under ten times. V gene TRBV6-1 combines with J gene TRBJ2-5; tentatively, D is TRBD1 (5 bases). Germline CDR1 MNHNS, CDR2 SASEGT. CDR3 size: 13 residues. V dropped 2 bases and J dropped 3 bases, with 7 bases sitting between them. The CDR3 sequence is CASSERGKETQYF. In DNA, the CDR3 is TGTGCCAGCAGTGAAAGGGGCAAAGAGACCCAGTACTTC.

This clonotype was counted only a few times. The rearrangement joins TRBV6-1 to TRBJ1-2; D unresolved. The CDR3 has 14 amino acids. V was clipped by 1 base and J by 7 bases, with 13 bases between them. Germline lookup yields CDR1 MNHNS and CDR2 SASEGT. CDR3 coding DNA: TGTGCCAGCAGTGAAGTCGGTGCATCCGTTGGCTACACCTTC. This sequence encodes CASSEVGASVGYTF.

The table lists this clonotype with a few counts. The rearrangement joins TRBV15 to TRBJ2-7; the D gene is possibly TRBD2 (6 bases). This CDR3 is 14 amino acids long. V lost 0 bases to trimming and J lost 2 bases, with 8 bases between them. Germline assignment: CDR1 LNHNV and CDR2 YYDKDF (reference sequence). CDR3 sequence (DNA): TGTGCCACCAGCAGAGAGGAGGGCCCCTACGAGCAGTACTTC. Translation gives CATSREEGPYEQYF.

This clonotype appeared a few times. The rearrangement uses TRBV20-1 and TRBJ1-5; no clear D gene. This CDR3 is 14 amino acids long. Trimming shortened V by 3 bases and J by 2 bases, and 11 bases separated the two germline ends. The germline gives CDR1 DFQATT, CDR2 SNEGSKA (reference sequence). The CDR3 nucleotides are TGCAGTGCTAGGGAGCTACGGGGCAATCAGCCCCAGCATTTT. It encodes CSARELRGNQPQHF.

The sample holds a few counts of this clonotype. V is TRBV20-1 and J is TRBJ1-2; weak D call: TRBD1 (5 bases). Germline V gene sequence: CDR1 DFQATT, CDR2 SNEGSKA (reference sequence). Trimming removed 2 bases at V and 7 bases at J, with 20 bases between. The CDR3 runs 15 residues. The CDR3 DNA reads TGCAGTGCTAGAAGGCAGGGTTATAATCTCTCTGGCTACACCTTC. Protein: CSARRQGYNLSGYTF.

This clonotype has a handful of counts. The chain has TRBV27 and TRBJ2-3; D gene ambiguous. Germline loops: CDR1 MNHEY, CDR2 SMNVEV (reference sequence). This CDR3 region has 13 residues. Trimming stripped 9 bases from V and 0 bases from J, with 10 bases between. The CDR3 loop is CASRQTSTDTQYF. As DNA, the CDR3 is TGTGCCAGTCGCCAGACCAGCACAGATACGCAGTATTTT.

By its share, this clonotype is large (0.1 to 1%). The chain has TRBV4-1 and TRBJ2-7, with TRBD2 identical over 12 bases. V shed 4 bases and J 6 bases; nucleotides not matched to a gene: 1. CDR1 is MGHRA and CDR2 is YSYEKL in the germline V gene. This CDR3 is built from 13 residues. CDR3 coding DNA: TGCGCCAGCAGCCCGGGACTAGCGGGCGAGCAGTACTTC. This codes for CASSPGLAGEQYF.

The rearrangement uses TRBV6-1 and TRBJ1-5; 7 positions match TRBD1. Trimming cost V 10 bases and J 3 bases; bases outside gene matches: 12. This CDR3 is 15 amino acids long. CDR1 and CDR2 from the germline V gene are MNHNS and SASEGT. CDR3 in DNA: TGTGCCACCAGACCAGGGGGAGGAAACAATCAGCCCCAGCATTTT. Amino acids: CATRPGGGNNQPQHF.

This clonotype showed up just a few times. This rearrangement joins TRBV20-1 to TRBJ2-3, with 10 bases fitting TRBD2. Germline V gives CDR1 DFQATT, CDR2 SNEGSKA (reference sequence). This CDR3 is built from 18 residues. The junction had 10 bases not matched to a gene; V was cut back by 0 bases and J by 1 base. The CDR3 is CSARDPSGRRYGTDTQYF. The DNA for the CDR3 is TGCAGTGCTAGAGATCCTAGCGGGAGACGCTACGGCACAGATACGCAGTATTTT.

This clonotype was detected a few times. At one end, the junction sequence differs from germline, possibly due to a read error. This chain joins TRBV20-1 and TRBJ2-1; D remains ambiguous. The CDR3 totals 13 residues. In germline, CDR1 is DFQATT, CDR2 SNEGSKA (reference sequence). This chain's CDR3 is CSAKQNSDNEQFF. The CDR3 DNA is TGCAGTGCTAAACAAAACTCCGACAATGAGCAGTTCTTC.

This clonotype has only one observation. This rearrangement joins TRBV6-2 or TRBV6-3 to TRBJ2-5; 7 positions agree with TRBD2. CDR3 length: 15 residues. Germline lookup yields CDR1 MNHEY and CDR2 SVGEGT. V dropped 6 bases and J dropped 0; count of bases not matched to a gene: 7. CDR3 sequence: CASRPSGRYQETQYF. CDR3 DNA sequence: TGTGCCAGCAGACCTAGCGGAAGGTACCAAGAGACCCAGTACTTC.

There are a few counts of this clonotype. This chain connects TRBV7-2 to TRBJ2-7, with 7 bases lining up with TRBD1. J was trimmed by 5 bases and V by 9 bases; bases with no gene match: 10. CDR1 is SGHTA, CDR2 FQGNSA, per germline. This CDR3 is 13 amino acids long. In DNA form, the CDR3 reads TGTGCCAGTAAGACAGGGAGAGGCGACGAGCAGTACTTC. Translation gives CASKTGRGDEQYF.

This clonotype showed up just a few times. The CDR3 here is CSAPLGRAGGPKELFF. CDR3 nucleotide sequence: TGCAGTGCTCCCTTAGGCCGGGCGGGAGGCCCAAAGGAGCTGTTTTTT. The chain employs TRBV20-1 and TRBJ2-2, with TRBD2 matching 8 bases. This CDR3 region has 16 residues. Germline V CDR1 and CDR2: DFQATT, SNEGSKA (reference sequence). Unmatched junction bases numbered 18, after V lost 5 bases and J lost 10 bases.

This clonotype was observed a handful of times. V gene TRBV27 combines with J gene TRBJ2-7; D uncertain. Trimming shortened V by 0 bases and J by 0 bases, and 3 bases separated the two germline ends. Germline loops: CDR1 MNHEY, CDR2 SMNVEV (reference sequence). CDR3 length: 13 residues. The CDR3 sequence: CASSLSDSYEQYF. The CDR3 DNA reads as TGTGCCAGCAGTTTATCGGACTCCTACGAGCAGTACTTC.

The CDR3 loop is CASSWVGKYPYEQYF. The CDR3 nucleotides are TGTGCCAGCAGTTGGGTGGGAAAGTATCCCTACGAGCAGTACTTC. The chain carries TRBV27 and TRBJ2-7; D not resolved. This CDR3 has 15 amino acids. The germline gives CDR1 MNHEY, CDR2 SMNVEV (reference sequence). V lost 4 bases and J 2 bases, leaving 15 bases between the germline ends.

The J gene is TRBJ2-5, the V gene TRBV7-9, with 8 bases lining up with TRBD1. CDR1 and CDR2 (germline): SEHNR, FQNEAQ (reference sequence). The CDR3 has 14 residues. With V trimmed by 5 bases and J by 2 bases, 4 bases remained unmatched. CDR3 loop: CASSEQGEQETQYF. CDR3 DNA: TGTGCCAGCAGCGAACAGGGGGAACAAGAGACCCAGTACTTC.